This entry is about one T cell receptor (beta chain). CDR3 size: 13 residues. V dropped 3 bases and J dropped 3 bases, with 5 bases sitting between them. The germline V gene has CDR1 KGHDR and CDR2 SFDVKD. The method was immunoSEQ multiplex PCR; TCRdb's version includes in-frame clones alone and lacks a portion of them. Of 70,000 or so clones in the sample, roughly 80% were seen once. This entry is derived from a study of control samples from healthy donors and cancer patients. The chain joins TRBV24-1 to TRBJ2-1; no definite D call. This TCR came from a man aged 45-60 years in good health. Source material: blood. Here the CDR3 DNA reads TGTGCCACCAGTGATATGCACTACAATGAGCAGTTCTTC. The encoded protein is CATSDMHYNEQFF.